The present TCR beta chain was sequenced within a study of blood T cell repertoires in COVID-19. Study-wide background: Researchers got acute and convalescent COVID-19 samples from the United States, Italy and Spain.

In germline, CDR1 is SGHVS, CDR2 FQNEAQ. CDR3 length: 13 amino acids. V was shortened by 1 base and J by 8 bases, with 8 bases between the two germline ends. Per the original data handling: How many nucleated cells were present was estimated from reference gene primer amplification. Here immunoSEQ multiplex PCR was the method, and the copy in TCRdb shows in-frame clones only, minus some. Clone size and V and J calls were adopted from that table, with D and trimming inferred from the DNA. The table lists roughly 260,000 clones, roughly 90% of them singletons. The specimen sequenced was peripheral blood. This TCR came from a woman between 40 and 55 years old who had recovered from COVID-19. The V call is TRBV7-8, the J call TRBJ1-4; no firm D call. The CDR3 region is CASSLVGEEKLFF. CDR3 sequence (DNA): TGTGCCAGCAGCTTAGTCGGGGAGGAAAAACTGTTTTTT.